The present T cell receptor beta chain was sequenced within a study of a mutant IDH1 vaccine in newly diagnosed glioma. Study as a whole: There were approximately 62% males and roughly 38% females among treated patients, whose mean age was about 41 years.

Profiling relied on immunoSEQ multiplex PCR, and the TCRdb table lists in-frame clones only, not all of them. The table records 25,000 to 40,000 clones, 81% of them present only once. This clone was seen just once. Its cognate antigen is unknown. Time point meaning: week 35, safety follow-up. A single vaccine dose contained 300 ug of mutant IDH1 20-mer peptide, and topical imiquimod was used with it. Administration of eight vaccinations to patients took place in weeks 1, 3, 5, 7, 11, 15, 19, 23. Sequencing was performed on PBMCs, taken from a glioma patient whose treatment included an IDH1 peptide vaccine. This sequence was found in a man aged 25 to 40 with glioma.

The CDR3 reads CSSASPLAGGYTF. For the CDR3, the DNA is TGCAGCTCCGCGAGCCCTCTGGCTGGTGGCTACACCTTC. This chain joins TRBV29-1 and TRBJ1-2; D call uncertain. CDR1 is SQVTM and CDR2 is ANQGSEA in the germline V gene. This CDR3 is 13 amino acids long. Deletions cut 8 bases from V and 7 bases from J, with 20 bases between.